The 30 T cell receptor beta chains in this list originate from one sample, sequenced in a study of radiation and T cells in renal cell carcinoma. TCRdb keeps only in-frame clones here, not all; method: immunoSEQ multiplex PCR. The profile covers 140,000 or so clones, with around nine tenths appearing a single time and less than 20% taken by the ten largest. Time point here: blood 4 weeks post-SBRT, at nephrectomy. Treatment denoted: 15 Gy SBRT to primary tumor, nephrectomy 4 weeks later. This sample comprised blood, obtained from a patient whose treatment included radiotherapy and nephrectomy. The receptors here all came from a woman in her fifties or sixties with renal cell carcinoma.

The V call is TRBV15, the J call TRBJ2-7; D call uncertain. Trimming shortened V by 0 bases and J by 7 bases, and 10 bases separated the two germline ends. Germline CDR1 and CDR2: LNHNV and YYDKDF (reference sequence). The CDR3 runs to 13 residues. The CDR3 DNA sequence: TGTGCCACCAGCAGAGATAGTAACCCTGAGCAGTACTTC. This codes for CATSRDSNPEQYF.

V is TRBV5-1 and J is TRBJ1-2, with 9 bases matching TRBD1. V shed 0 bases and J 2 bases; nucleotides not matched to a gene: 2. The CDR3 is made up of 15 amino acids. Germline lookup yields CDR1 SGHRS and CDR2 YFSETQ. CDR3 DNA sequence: TGCGCCAGCAGCTTGGGGGACAGGGTAAACTATGGCTACACCTTC. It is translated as CASSLGDRVNYGYTF.

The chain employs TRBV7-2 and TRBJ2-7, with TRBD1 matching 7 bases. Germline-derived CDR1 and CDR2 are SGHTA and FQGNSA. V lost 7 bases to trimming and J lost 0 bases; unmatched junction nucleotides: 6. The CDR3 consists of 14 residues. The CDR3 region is CASTWTGTSYEQYF. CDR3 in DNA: TGTGCCAGCACCTGGACAGGAACCTCCTACGAGCAGTACTTC.

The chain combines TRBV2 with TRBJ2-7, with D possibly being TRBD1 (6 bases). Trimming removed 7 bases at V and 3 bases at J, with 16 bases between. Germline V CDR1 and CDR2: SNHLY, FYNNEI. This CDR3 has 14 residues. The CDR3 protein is CASKTTGVIYEQYF. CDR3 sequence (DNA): TGTGCCAGCAAAACGACAGGAGTGATCTACGAGCAGTACTTC.

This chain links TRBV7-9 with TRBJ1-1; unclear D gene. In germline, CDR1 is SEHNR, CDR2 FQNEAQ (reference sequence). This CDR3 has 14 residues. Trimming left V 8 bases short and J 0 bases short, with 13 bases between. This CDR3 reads CASFSTLMNTEAFF. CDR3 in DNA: TGTGCCAGCTTTTCGACATTAATGAACACTGAAGCTTTCTTT.

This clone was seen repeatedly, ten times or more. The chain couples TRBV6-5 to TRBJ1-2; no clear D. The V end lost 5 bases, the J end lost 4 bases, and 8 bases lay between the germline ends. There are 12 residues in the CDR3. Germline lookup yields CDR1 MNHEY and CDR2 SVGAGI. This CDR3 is CASSSAFYGYTF. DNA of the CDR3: TGTGCCAGCAGTAGTGCCTTCTATGGCTACACCTTC.

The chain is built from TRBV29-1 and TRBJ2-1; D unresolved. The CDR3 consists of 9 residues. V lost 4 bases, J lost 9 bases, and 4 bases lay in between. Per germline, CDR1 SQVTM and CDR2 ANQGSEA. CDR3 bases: TGCAGCGTTGGCTCTGAGCAGTTCTTC. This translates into CSVGSEQFF.

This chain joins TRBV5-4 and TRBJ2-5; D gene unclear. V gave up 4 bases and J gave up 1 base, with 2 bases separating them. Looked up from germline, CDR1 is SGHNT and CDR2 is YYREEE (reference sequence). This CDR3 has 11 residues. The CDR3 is CASSIQETQYF. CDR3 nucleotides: TGTGCCAGCAGCATCCAAGAGACCCAGTACTTC.

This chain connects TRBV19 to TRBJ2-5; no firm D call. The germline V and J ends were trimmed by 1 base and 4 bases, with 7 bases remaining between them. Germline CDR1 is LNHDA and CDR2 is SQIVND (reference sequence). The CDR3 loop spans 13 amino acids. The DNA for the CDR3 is TGTGCCAGTAGTATAGGGCTAGGAGAGACCCAGTACTTC. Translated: CASSIGLGETQYF. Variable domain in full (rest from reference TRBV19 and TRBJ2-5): DGGITQSPKYLFRKEGQNVTLSCEQNLNHDAMYWYRQDPGQGLRLIYYSQIVNDFQKGDIAEGYSVSREKKESFPLTVTSAQKNPTAFYLCASSIGLGETQYFGPGTRLLVL.

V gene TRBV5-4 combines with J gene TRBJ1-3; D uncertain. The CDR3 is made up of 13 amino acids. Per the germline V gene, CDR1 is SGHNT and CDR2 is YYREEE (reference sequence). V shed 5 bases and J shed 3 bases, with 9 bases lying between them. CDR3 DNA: TGTGCCAGCAGTTTTGTGGGTGGAAACACCATATATTTT. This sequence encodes CASSFVGGNTIYF.

CDR3 DNA sequence: TGCAGCGTTGAAGACTCGACAGGGGGTTACTACGAGCAGTACTTC. Translating gives CSVEDSTGGYYEQYF. The chain links TRBV29-1 to TRBJ2-7; 9 positions agree with TRBD1. This CDR3 spans 15 amino acids. In germline, CDR1 is SQVTM, CDR2 ANQGSEA. V lost 0 bases, J lost 3 bases, and 6 bases stayed unmatched.

The CDR3 here is CASSEGDLLGYTF. The CDR3 DNA reads as TGTGCCAGCAGTGAGGGGGACTTGCTTGGCTACACCTTC. The chain combines TRBV25-1 with TRBJ1-2, with D maybe TRBD1 (5 bases). V lost 3 bases to trimming and J lost 7 bases, with 12 bases between them. The CDR3 consists of 13 residues. Germline V lookup: CDR1 MGHDK, CDR2 SYGVNS.

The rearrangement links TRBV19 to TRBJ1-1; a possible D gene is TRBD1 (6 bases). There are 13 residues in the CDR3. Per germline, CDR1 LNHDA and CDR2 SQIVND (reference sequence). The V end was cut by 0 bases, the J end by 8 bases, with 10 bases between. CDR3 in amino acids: CASSIDRDREAFF. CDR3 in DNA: TGTGCCAGTAGTATAGATCGAGACAGGGAAGCTTTCTTT.

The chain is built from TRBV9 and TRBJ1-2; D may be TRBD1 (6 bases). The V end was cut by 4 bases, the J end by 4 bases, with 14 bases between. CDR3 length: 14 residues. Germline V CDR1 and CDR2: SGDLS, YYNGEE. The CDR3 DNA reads TGTGCCAGCAGCCTAGCCGGACAGTTCTATGGCTACACCTTC. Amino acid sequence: CASSLAGQFYGYTF.

The CDR3 nucleotides read TGTGCCAGTAGGGACAGGGGACGAGACACTGAAGCTTTCTTT. Translation gives CASRDRGRDTEAFF. J is TRBJ1-1 and V is TRBV19, with TRBD1 identical over 9 bases. Looked up from germline, CDR1 is LNHDA and CDR2 is SQIVND (reference sequence). V gave up 6 bases and J gave up 3 bases; unmatched junction bases: 5. CDR3 length equals 14 residues. The full variable domain, rest sourced from reference TRBV19 and TRBJ1-1, is DGGITQSPKYLFRKEGQNVTLSCEQNLNHDAMYWYRQDPGQGLRLIYYSQIVNDFQKGDIAEGYSVSREKKESFPLTVTSAQKNPTAFYLCASRDRGRDTEAFFGQGTRLTVV.

The CDR3: CASSLGLGQTIYF. The CDR3 DNA reads TGCGCCAGCAGCTTGGGCTTAGGGCAGACCATATATTTT. The chain recombines TRBV5-1 with TRBJ1-3; no clear D gene. Germline V gene sequence: CDR1 SGHRS, CDR2 YFSETQ. Trimming shortened V by 0 bases and J by 10 bases, and 11 bases separated the two germline ends. The CDR3 runs to 13 residues.

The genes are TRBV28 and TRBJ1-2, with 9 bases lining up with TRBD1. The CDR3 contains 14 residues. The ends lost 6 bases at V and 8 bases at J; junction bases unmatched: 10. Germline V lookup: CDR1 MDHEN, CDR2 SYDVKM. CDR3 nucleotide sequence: TGTGCCAGCAGACCGGGACAGGGAGCGGGCGGCTACACCTTC. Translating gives CASRPGQGAGGYTF.

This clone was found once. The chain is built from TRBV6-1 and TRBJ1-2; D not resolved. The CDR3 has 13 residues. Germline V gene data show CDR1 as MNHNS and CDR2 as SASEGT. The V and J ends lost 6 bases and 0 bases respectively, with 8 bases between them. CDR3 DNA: TGTGCCAGCAGGTCGGTTACTAACTATGGCTACACCTTC. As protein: CASRSVTNYGYTF.

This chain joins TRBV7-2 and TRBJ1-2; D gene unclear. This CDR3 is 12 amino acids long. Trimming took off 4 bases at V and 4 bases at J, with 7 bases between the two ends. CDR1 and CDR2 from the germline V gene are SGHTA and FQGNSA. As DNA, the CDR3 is TGTGCCAGCAGCTCAAATCCCTATGGCTACACCTTC. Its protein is CASSSNPYGYTF.

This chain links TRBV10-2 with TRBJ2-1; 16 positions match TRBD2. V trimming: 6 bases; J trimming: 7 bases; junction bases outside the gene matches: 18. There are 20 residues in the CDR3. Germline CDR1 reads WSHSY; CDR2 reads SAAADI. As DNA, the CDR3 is TGCGCCAGCAGCGAAAGGGGACTAGCGGGAGGGCCTCAAGTTAGAAATGAGCAGTTCTTC. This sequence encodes CASSERGLAGGPQVRNEQFF.

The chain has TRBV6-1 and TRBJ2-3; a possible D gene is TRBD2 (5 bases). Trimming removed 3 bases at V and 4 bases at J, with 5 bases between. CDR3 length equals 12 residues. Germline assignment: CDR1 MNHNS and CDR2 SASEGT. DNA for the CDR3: TGTGCCAGCAGTGAGAGGGCAGATACGCAGTATTTT. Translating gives CASSERADTQYF.

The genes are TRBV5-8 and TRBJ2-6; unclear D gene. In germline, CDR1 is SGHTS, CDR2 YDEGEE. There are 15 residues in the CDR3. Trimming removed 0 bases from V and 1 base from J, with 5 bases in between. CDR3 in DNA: TGTGCCAGCAGCTTGGAAGGGTCTGGGGCCAACGTCCTGACTTTC. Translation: CASSLEGSGANVLTF.

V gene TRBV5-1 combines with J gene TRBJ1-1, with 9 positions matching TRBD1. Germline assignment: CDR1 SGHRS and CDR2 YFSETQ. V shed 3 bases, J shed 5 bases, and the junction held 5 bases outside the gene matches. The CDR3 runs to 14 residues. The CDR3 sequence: CASSYGTGRTEAFF. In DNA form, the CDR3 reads TGCGCCAGCAGCTACGGGACAGGGAGGACTGAAGCTTTCTTT.

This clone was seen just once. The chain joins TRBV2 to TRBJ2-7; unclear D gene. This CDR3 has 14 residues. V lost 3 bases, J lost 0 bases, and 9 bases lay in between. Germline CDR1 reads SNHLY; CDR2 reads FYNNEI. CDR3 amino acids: CASSDDISSYEQYF. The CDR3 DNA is TGTGCCAGCAGTGACGACATATCCTCCTACGAGCAGTACTTC.

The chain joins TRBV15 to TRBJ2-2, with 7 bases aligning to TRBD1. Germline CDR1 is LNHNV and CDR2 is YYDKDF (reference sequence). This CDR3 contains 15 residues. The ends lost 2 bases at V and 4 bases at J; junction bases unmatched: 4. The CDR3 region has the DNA TGTGCCACCAGCAGAAAGGGACAGTCCACCGGGGAGCTGTTTTTT. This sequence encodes CATSRKGQSTGELFF.

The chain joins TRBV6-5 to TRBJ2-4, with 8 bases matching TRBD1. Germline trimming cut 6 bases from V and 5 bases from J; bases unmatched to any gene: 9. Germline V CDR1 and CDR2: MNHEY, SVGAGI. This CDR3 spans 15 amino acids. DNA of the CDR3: TGTGCCAGCAGCCCGACAGGGGCTAACCAAAACATTCAGTACTTC. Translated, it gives CASSPTGANQNIQYF.

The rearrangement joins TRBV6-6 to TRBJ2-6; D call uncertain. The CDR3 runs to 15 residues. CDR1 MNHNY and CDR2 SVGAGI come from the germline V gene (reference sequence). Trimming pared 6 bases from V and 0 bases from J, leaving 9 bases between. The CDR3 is CASSNHRSGANVLTF. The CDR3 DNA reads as TGTGCCAGCAGCAACCATCGCTCTGGGGCCAACGTCCTGACTTTC.

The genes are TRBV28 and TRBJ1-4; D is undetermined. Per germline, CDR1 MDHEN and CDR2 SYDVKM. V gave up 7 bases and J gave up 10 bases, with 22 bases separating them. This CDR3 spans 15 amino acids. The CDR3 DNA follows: TGTGCCAGCAAGATGTTGGGAATCACCCTGGGAAAACTGTTTTTT. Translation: CASKMLGITLGKLFF. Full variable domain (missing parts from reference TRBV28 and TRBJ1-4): DVKVTQSSRYLVKRTGEKVFLECVQDMDHENMFWYRQDPGLGLRLIYFSYDVKMKEKGDIPEGYSVSREKKERFSLILESASTNQTSMYLCASKMLGITLGKLFFGSGTQLSVL.

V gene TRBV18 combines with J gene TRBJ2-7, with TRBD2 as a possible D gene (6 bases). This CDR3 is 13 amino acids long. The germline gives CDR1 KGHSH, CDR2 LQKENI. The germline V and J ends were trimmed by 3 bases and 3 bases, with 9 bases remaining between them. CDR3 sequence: CASSPNSGYEQYF. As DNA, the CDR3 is TGTGCCAGCTCACCCAATAGCGGCTACGAGCAGTACTTC.

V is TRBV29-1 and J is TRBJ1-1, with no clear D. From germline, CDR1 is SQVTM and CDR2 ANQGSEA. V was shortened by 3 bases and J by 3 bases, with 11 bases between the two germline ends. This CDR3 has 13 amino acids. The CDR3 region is CSVEPAYDTEAFF. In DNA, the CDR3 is TGCAGCGTTGAGCCAGCCTATGACACTGAAGCTTTCTTT.